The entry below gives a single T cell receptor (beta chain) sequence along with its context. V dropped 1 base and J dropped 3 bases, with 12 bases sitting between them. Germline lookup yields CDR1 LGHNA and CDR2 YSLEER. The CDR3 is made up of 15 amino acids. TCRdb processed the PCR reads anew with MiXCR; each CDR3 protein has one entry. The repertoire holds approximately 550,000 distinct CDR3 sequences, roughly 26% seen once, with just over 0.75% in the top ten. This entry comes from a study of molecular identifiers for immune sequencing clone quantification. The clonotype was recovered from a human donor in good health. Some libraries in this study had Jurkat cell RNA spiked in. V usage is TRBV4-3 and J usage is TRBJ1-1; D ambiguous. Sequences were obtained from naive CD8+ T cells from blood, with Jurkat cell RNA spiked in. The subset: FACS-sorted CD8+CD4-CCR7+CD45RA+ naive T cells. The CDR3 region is CASSQVAVTDTEAFF. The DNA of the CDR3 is TGCGCCAGCAGCCAAGTAGCCGTTACGGACACTGAAGCTTTCTTT.